A selection of T cell receptor beta chains follows, all from one sample in a study of brain T cells in children with intractable seizures. The method was immunoSEQ multiplex PCR; TCRdb's version includes in-frame clones alone and lacks a portion of them. This sample has about 76,000 clones, with 85% to 95% found just once. This specimen consisted of peripheral blood, obtained at surgery. Source of these receptors: a boy under three years old with tuberous sclerosis and intractable seizures. Both conserved end residues are part of each CDR3. Each record gives: clone size, V gene, D gene, J gene, CDR3 protein, CDR3 DNA. A D gene is named only where the DNA matches it firmly. Clone size is given for some rows only: seen once, a few or many times, or a class if the clone is expanded.

>few|TRBV6-2/TRBV6-3|TRBD2|TRBJ2-3
CASSPLAGDTDTQYF
TGTGCCAGCAGTCCACTAGCGGGAGACACAGATACGCAGTATTTT
>NA|TRBV6-4|TRBD2|TRBJ2-3
CASSATSGGDTDTQYF
TGTGCCAGCAGTGCGACTAGCGGGGGGGACACAGATACGCAGTATTTT
>NA|TRBV2|TRBD1|TRBJ1-1
CASRGTGFEAFF
TGTGCCAGCAGAGGGACAGGGTTTGAAGCTTTCTTT
>NA|TRBV6-5|TRBD1|TRBJ1-1
CASSYSRTGGTEAFF
TGTGCCAGCAGTTACTCCCGGACAGGGGGCACTGAAGCTTTCTTT
>NA|TRBV24-1|TRBD1|TRBJ2-1
CATSDAGQGNEQFF
TGTGCCACCAGTGATGCTGGACAGGGGAATGAGCAGTTCTTC
>NA|TRBV27|NA|TRBJ1-2
CASSLYWGANYGYTF
TGTGCCAGCAGTTTATACTGGGGGGCAAACTATGGCTACACCTTC
>NA|TRBV29-1|NA|TRBJ2-4
CSVPSRNIQYF
TGCAGCGTTCCCTCAAGGAACATTCAGTACTTC
>NA|TRBV29-1|NA|TRBJ2-7
CSVGGPSSYEQYF
TGCAGCGTTGGGGGCCCGAGCTCCTACGAGCAGTACTTC
>once|TRBV10-1|TRBD1|TRBJ1-1
CASSETGGSTEAFF
TGCGCCAGCAGTGAGACAGGGGGGAGCACTGAAGCTTTCTTT
>NA|TRBV14|NA|TRBJ1-2
CASSHEARAYGYTFARAYGYTF
NA
>NA|TRBV7-2|NA|TRBJ1-2
CASSFLVDSPIGGYTF
TGTGCCAGCAGCTTCCTGGTCGACAGTCCCATTGGAGGCTACACCTTC
>once|TRBV29-1|TRBD1|TRBJ1-3
CSVGDVQGAIRGNTIYF
TGCAGCGTTGGGGATGTGCAGGGGGCGATTAGGGGAAACACCATATATTTT
>once|TRBV2|NA|TRBJ2-7
CASSELVRTYEQYF
TGTGCCAGCAGTGAGTTGGTCAGAACCTACGAGCAGTACTTC
>once|TRBV10-3|NA|TRBJ1-4
CAISDIGTDELFF
TGTGCCATCAGTGACATCGGGACCGACGAACTGTTTTTT
>NA|TRBV7-9|NA|TRBJ2-1
CASGNRNEQFF
TGTGCCAGCGGTAATAGGAATGAGCAGTTCTTC
>NA|TRBV5-1|NA|TRBJ2-5
CASSLKPPGGLLKETQYF
TGCGCCAGCAGCTTGAAACCTCCTGGGGGCCTCCTCAAAGAGACCCAGTACTTC
>NA|TRBV25-1|TRBD1|TRBJ1-1
CASSPGTGMEGEEAFF
TGTGCCAGCAGTCCGGGGACAGGGATGGAAGGAGAGGAAGCTTTCTTT
>NA|TRBV12-3/TRBV12-4|NA|TRBJ1-6
CASSSSGPLSLHF
TGTGCCAGCAGTTCCTCCGGGCCCCTGTCCCTCCACTTT
>once|TRBV3-1/TRBV3-2|NA|TRBJ2-7
CASSHFGYEQYF
TGTGCCAGCAGCCATTTCGGCTACGAGCAGTACTTC
>NA|TRBV29-1|NA|TRBJ2-3
CSVGDRNPDTQYF
TGCAGCGTGGGAGACAGGAACCCAGATACGCAGTATTTT
>NA|TRBV19|NA|TRBJ1-5
CASSISFDRYSNQPQHF
TGTGCCAGTAGTATCTCCTTTGACCGTTATAGCAATCAGCCCCAGCATTTT
>NA|TRBV4-2|TRBD2|TRBJ2-1
CASSQDGTSGVYNEQFF
TGTGCCAGCAGCCAAGATGGGACTAGCGGGGTCTACAATGAGCAGTTCTTC
>NA|TRBV7-8|TRBD2|TRBJ2-5
CASSWTSGQETQYF
TGTGCCAGCAGCTGGACTAGCGGACAAGAGACCCAGTACTTC
>NA|TRBV27|NA|TRBJ2-2
CASSFLLRARGLTGELFF
TGTGCCAGCAGTTTCCTCCTACGCGCCCGGGGGCTCACCGGGGAGCTGTTTTTT
>NA|TRBV2|NA|TRBJ2-1
CASKVTDYNEQFF
TGTGCCAGCAAGGTCACTGACTACAATGAGCAGTTCTTC
>NA|TRBV7-2|TRBD2|TRBJ2-5
CASSPKGLAGLGETQYF
TGTGCCAGCAGCCCCAAGGGGCTAGCGGGGCTTGGGGAGACCCAGTACTTC
>NA|TRBV27|NA|TRBJ1-1
CASSRLGGMNTEAFF
TGTGCCAGCAGCCGCCTCGGGGGCATGAACACTGAAGCTTTCTTT
>once|TRBV6-5|NA|TRBJ1-2
CASSRLSEHGYTF
TGTGCCAGCAGTCGCCTTTCGGAGCATGGCTACACCTTC
>NA|TRBV6-1|NA|TRBJ2-1
CASTQGRTEQFF
TGTGCCAGCACCCAGGGGAGGACTGAGCAGTTCTTC
>NA|TRBV11-2|TRBD1|TRBJ1-6
CASSFSGQDNSPLHF
TGTGCCAGCAGCTTCTCCGGACAGGATAATTCACCCCTCCACTTT
>NA|TRBV5-4|NA|TRBJ2-2
CASSLRPNTGELFF
TGTGCCAGCAGCTTGCGACCGAACACCGGGGAGCTGTTTTTT
>NA|TRBV6-6|NA|TRBJ2-5
CASGQTQETQYF
TGTGCCAGCGGGCAGACTCAAGAGACCCAGTACTTC
>NA|TRBV5-8|NA|TRBJ2-3
CASSYWTQLRFGTDTQYF
TGTGCCAGCAGCTATTGGACGCAGCTAAGGTTCGGCACAGATACGCAGTATTTT
>NA|TRBV7-3|NA|TRBJ2-4
CASSPKGGIGKNIQYF
TGTGCCAGCAGCCCGAAAGGGGGGATCGGGAAAAACATTCAGTACTTC
>NA|TRBV6-5|NA|TRBJ2-7
CASRPINRAGYEQYF
TGTGCCAGCAGACCCATCAACAGGGCGGGATACGAGCAGTACTTC